This T cell receptor (beta chain) was retrieved from a study of T cell clones after liver transplantation. V shed 5 bases, J shed 7 bases, and the junction held 10 bases outside the gene matches. This CDR3 spans 16 amino acids. Germline CDR1 and CDR2: LGHNA and YNFKEQ. TCRdb's table, derived via immunoSEQ multiplex PCR, lists solely in-frame clones and lacks some. The profile shows around 21,000 clones, over 85% of them singletons. The TCR was taken from a human patient who received a liver transplant. Some of the T cells may derive from the graft donor. The sequencing here drew on CD8+ T cells from blood, taken approximately 25 months after liver transplant. The V and J genes are TRBV4-2 and TRBJ2-3; 12 bases fit TRBD2. This CDR3 reads CASSERLAGVTYTQYF. DNA for the CDR3: TGTGCCAGCAGCGAAAGACTAGCGGGAGTAACATATACGCAGTATTTT.